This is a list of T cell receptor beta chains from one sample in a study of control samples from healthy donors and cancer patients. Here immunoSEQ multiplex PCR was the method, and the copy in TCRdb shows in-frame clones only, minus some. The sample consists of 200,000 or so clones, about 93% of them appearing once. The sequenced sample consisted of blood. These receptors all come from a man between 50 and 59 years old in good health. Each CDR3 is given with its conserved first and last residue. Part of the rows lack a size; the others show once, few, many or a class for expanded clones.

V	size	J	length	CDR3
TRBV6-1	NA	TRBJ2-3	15	CASSDRTGWTDTQYF
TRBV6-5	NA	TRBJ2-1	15	CASSYSRRGSWKWVF
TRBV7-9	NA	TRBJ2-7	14	CASSFAGLSYEQYF
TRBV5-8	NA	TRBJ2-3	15	CASSLPQYGTDTQYF
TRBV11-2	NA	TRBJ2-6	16	CASSLEQHSGANVLTF
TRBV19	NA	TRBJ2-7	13	CASSRDRGSEQYF
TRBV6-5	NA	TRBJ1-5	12	CASSLQGQPQHF
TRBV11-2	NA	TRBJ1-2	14	CASNRNSANYGYTF
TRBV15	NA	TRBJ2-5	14	CATQNPAALETQYF
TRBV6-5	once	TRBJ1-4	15	CASSYSGVLNEKLFF
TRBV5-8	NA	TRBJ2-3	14	CASSLDRATDTQYF
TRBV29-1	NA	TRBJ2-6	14	CSAGTGAGANVLTF
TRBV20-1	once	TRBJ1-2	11	CSASQGERYTF
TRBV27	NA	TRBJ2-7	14	CASSRTGATYEQYF
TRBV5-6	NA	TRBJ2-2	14	CASSLPEINGELFF
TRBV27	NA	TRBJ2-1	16	CASKGTSDGHAREQFF
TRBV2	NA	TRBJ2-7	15	CASSRPGQDSYEQYF
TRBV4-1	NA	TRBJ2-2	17	CASSQDDRGAGSGELFF
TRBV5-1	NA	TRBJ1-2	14	CASSSLRGNYGYTF
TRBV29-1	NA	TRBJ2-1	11	CSVRVGTEQFF
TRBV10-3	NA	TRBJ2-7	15	CAISAASRSSYEQYF
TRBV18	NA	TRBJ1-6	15	CASSPDWGLDSPLHF
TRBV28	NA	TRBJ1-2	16	CASTSARANANYGYTF
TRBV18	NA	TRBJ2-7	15	CASSPPAGDGYEQYF
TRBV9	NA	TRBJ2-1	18	CASSVGQGRGASYNEQFF
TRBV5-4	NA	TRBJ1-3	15	CASSSDRTIGNTIYF
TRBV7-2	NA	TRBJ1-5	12	CASSLDAQPQHF
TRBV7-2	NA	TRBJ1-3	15	CASSPQPYSGNTIYF
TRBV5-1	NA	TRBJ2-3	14	CASSLATSTDTQYF
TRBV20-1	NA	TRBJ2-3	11	CSGGGESTQYF
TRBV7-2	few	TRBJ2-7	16	CASSLAPSGGGYEQYF
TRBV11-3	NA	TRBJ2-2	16	CASSPTGTARTGELFF
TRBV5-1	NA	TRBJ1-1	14	CASSLGSGFAEAFF
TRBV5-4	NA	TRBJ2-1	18	CASSPRGSGGRSYNEQFF
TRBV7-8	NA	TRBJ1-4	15	CASSLWGGQGEKLFF
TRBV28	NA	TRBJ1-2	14	CASSLRGTGYGYTF
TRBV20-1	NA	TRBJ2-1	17	CSASGARGTWAYNEQFF
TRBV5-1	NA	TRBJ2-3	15	CASSFSGGVGDTQYF
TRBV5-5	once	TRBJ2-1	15	CASSLEGVSYNEQFF
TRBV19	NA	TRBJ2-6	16	CASRFTESSGANVLTF
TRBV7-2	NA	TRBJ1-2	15	CASSQNRGSNYGYTF
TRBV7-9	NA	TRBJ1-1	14	CASDKQGMNTEAFF
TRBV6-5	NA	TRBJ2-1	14	CASSYRRTGYEQFF
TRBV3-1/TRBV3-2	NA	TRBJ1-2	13	CASSQDRAGGYTF
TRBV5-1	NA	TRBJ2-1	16	CASSSRRDSSYNEQFF
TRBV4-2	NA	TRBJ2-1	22	CASSRGGDGLRGWRSSYNEQFF
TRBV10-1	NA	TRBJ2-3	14	CASSDGGAPNTQYF
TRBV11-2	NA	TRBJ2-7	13	CASSLVQGYEQYF